This T cell receptor beta chain was obtained from a study of blood T cell repertoires in COVID-19 (dated by TCRdb to 2020 to 2021). Some background on the complete study: Samples from collaborators originated in the United States, Italy and Spain and spanned both the acute and convalescent phases of COVID-19. Subjects who had been exposed to COVID-19, were actively infected with it, or had recovered from it provided the deeply sampled blood TCRbeta repertoires that made up the dataset. Samples were obtained from the ongoing ImmuneRACE study (first 160 participants) and from 1,254 subjects provided by 6 global collaborators. Nearly every sample came with metadata listing a de-identified subject ID, COVID-19 status, age in years and sex. The repertoires were released in a freely available public database intended as a resource for research on the immune response to SARS-CoV-2. The material from the prospective study consisted of cDNA or gDNA derived from T cells, B-cell-depleted T cells, or PBMCs. Where HLA class I and class II types were available, the types were taken from metadata supplied by the sample provider, not from assay-based typing. Study-wide conclusions, independent of this receptor: Clinical and demographic metadata were provided uncurated, with the amount varying by source and participant.

TCRbeta CDR3 regions were amplified from genomic DNA using the immunoSEQ Assay, a bias-controlled multiplex PCR. Per the original workflow: The number of nucleated cells in each sample was estimated from the amplification of reference gene primers within the assay. To quantify the absolute abundance of each unique TCRbeta CDR3 rearrangement, sequence reads were collapsed and filtered. Productive Simpson clonality was computed per sample as the square root of Simpson's diversity index over productive rearrangements. Sourced from immuneACCESS, this table was stored by TCRdb with only in-frame sequences that have V and J called. A share of the clones is absent; for the studies checked, an unresolved V gene accounts for under half, and the remainder has no known explanation. D and trimming come from the DNA, and the V and J calls and clone size come from that table. This sample is represented by about 210,000 clones; around 91% of them were singletons. About 5% of the sample rests with the top ten.

The V end gives up 3 bases and the J end 3 bases, leaving 9 bases in the junction not matched to a gene. Via the germline V gene, CDR1 is SGHDN and CDR2 FVKESK. Including the terminal cysteine and phenylalanine, the CDR3 comprises 17 residues. Only CDR3 DNA is held: 51 bases, read in frame from base 1. Whole blood was collected in K2EDTA tubes by collaborating institutions according to the institutions' own protocols. For TCRbeta analysis, collaborators shipped samples in one of three forms: frozen whole blood, isolated PBMCs, or DNA extracted from either of those sample types. Notes on this clone: Its cognate antigen has yet to be identified. Base quality data are lacking; no much larger clone is found one base away.

The rearrangement joined TRBV14 to TRBJ1-1, with 11 bases in between that match TRBD1. This clonotype originated in a woman aged 40 to 50 with acute or convalescent COVID-19. The sample was peripheral blood. The bases read TGTGCCAGCAGCCATATACCGGGACAGGGGGTCGACACTGAAGCTTTCTTT. Translated, it reads CASSHIPGQGVDTEAFF.